The clone carrying this T cell receptor (beta chain) was detected only once. Its antigen is still unknown. Distinct nucleotide sequences in the sample also encode this CDR3. Generated by immunoSEQ multiplex PCR, the TCRdb table keeps only in-frame clones and is missing some. The sample lists approximately 68,000 clones; about four fifths were seen once. This sample was taken from a study of T cell clones after liver transplantation. Study in general: In this trial, immunosuppression withdrawal was attempted within 2 years of liver transplant. Study-wide points: Post-transplant time points were not standardized, so conclusions are preliminary. In a couple of subjects, few donor cells limited the measurable donor-reactive repertoire.

CDR3 size: 15 residues. Germline loops: CDR1 SGHRS, CDR2 YFSETQ. V trimming: 4 bases; J trimming: 7 bases; junction bases outside the gene matches: 7. This clonotype originated in a human donor who received a liver transplant. The source was CD4+ T cells from blood, collected before liver transplant. The genes are TRBV5-1 and TRBJ2-1; TRBD2 matches at 11 bases. The CDR3 loop is CASSPLAGGPNEQFF. CDR3 coding DNA: TGCGCCAGCAGCCCTTTAGCGGGAGGGCCAAATGAGCAGTTCTTC.